The 11 T cell receptor beta chains below were found in one sample sequenced in a study of beta chain features in type 1 diabetes. Reverse transcribing all isolated RNA meant expressed TCRB transcripts were sequenced. Repertoires were generated with immunoSEQ multiplex PCR, while TCRdb's copy carries only in-frame clones and drops some. The profile shows 300,000 to 350,000 clones, 7.5% to 9% of them singletons. The material sequenced was central memory CD4+ T cells from blood. The receptors here all came from a woman aged 18-30 years in good health.

The table lists this clone with a few counts. The chain is built from TRBV5-1 and TRBJ2-7; D remains unclear. CDR1 and CDR2 from the germline V gene are SGHRS and YFSETQ. Trimming took off 0 bases at V and 1 base at J, with 11 bases between the two ends. CDR3 size: 15 residues. The CDR3 protein is CASSLVASPSYEQYF. For the CDR3, the DNA is TGCGCCAGCAGCTTGGTAGCCTCTCCTTCCTACGAGCAGTACTTC.

V usage is TRBV29-1 and J usage is TRBJ2-3, with 10 nucleotides matching TRBD2. V dropped 8 bases and J dropped 0; count of bases not matched to a gene: 2. Germline V CDR1 and CDR2: SQVTM, ANQGSEA. The CDR3 covers 13 residues. The CDR3 loop is CSSTSGSTDTQYF. The CDR3, as DNA: TGCAGCTCGACTAGCGGGAGCACAGATACGCAGTATTTT.

This clone was picked up a small number of times. The chain combines TRBV14 with TRBJ2-3, with 9 nucleotides matching TRBD2. The CDR3 is 19 amino acids. CDR1 and CDR2 from the germline V gene are SGHDN and FVKESK. V lost 3 bases, J lost 5 bases, and 18 bases stayed unmatched. CDR3 sequence reads: CASSHQSGRTGRQRDTQYF. The CDR3 DNA reads TGTGCCAGCAGCCACCAAAGCGGGAGGACGGGGAGACAAAGAGATACGCAGTATTTT.

The CDR3 spells CASSEERGADEQFF. The CDR3 region has the DNA TGTGCCAGCAGTGAAGAGAGGGGGGCGGATGAGCAGTTCTTC. This sequence joins TRBV25-1 and TRBJ2-1, with D possibly being TRBD1 or TRBD2 (6 bases each). The V gene's germline CDR1 is MGHDK and CDR2 SYGVNS. The CDR3 runs 14 residues. Trimming removed 2 bases from V and 8 bases from J, with 13 bases in between.

This rearrangement joins TRBV18 to TRBJ2-7, with 15 bases identical to TRBD2. The germline CDR1 and CDR2 sequences are KGHSH and LQKENI. The CDR3 totals 16 residues. J lost 3 bases, V lost 3 bases, and 3 bases had no gene match. CDR3 in DNA: TGTGCCAGCTCACCGGGACTAGCGGGAGGACTCTACGAGCAGTACTTC. This gives the protein CASSPGLAGGLYEQYF.

This clone was seen just once. The rearrangement links TRBV7-2 to TRBJ2-3, with D unclear. V was clipped by 0 bases and J by 4 bases, with 8 bases between them. Germline assignment: CDR1 SGHTA and CDR2 FQGNSA. This CDR3 has 14 amino acids. The CDR3: CASSLAREADTQYF. Written as DNA, the CDR3 is TGTGCCAGCAGCTTAGCCCGAGAAGCAGATACGCAGTATTTT. The whole variable domain, filled in from reference TRBV7-2 and TRBJ2-3, reads GAGVSQSPSNKVTEKGKDVELRCDPISGHTALYWYRQSLGQGLEFLIYFQGNSAPDKSGLPSDRFSAERTGGSVSTLTIQRTQQEDSAVYLCASSLAREADTQYFGPGTRLTVL.

The V gene is TRBV20-1, the J gene TRBJ2-1, with 7 bases that match TRBD1. CDR1 is DFQATT, CDR2 SNEGSKA, per germline (reference sequence). The CDR3 has 11 amino acids. Trimming took 3 bases from V and 13 from J; bases not matched to a gene: 6. The CDR3 nucleotides are TGCAGTGCTAGCGTAGGGACAGAACAGTTCTTC. Residues: CSASVGTEQFF.

The chain recombines TRBV7-8 with TRBJ2-5; TRBD1 is a possible D gene (5 bases). This CDR3 spans 14 amino acids. V gave up 3 bases and J gave up 10 bases, with 18 bases separating them. Germline V gene sequence: CDR1 SGHVS, CDR2 FQNEAQ. CDR3 sequence: CASSFEPTRQIQYF. The CDR3 nucleotides are TGTGCCAGCAGCTTTGAGCCGACCAGACAGATCCAGTACTTC.

The chain is built from TRBV6-6 and TRBJ2-5, with D uncertain. Between the trimmed V and J ends, which lost 4 bases and 4 bases, there was a span of 7 bases. In germline, CDR1 is MNHNY, CDR2 SVGAGI (reference sequence). This CDR3 region has 12 residues. CDR3 residues: CASSSSAETQYF. The DNA for the CDR3 is TGTGCCAGCAGTTCGAGTGCAGAGACCCAGTACTTC.

The V gene is TRBV14, the J gene TRBJ2-3, with 9 bases lining up with TRBD2. J lost 6 bases, V lost 4 bases, and 11 bases had no gene match. The CDR3 spans 16 residues. Germline lookup yields CDR1 SGHDN and CDR2 FVKESK. This chain's CDR3 is CASSLRLAAGGDTQYF. CDR3 nucleotide sequence: TGTGCCAGCAGCCTCCGACTAGCGGCGGGGGGGGATACGCAGTATTTT.

This clone was observed a handful of times. The chain recombines TRBV2 with TRBJ2-7; no definite D call. CDR3 length: 11 amino acids. Germline CDR1 is SNHLY and CDR2 is FYNNEI. The ends were cut back, 5 bases at V and 2 bases at J, with 4 bases in the middle. The CDR3 DNA is TGTGCCAGCAGTCAACCCTACGAGCAGTACTTC. Translated, it gives CASSQPYEQYF.